This TCR beta chain was found in a study of blood T cell repertoires in COVID-19. The wider study: Researchers got acute and convalescent COVID-19 samples from the United States, Italy and Spain. In each case, the material was cDNA or gDNA derived from T cells, B-cell-depleted T cells, or PBMCs.

This CDR3 contains 14 residues. Trimming took off 5 bases at V and 8 bases at J, with 15 bases between the two ends. Germline lookup yields CDR1 SGHTA and CDR2 FQGNSA. Measured with immunoSEQ multiplex PCR; TCRdb has only the in-frame clones, and not every one. In the table there are about 310,000 clones, more than 75% of which are singletons. What was sequenced was peripheral blood. V usage is TRBV7-2 and J usage is TRBJ1-4, with a tentative D call TRBD1 (5 bases). The receptor's source is a middle-aged man with active or convalescent COVID-19. This CDR3 is CASSITGSPEKLFF. DNA of the CDR3: TGTGCCAGCAGCATCACAGGTTCCCCCGAAAAACTGTTTTTT.